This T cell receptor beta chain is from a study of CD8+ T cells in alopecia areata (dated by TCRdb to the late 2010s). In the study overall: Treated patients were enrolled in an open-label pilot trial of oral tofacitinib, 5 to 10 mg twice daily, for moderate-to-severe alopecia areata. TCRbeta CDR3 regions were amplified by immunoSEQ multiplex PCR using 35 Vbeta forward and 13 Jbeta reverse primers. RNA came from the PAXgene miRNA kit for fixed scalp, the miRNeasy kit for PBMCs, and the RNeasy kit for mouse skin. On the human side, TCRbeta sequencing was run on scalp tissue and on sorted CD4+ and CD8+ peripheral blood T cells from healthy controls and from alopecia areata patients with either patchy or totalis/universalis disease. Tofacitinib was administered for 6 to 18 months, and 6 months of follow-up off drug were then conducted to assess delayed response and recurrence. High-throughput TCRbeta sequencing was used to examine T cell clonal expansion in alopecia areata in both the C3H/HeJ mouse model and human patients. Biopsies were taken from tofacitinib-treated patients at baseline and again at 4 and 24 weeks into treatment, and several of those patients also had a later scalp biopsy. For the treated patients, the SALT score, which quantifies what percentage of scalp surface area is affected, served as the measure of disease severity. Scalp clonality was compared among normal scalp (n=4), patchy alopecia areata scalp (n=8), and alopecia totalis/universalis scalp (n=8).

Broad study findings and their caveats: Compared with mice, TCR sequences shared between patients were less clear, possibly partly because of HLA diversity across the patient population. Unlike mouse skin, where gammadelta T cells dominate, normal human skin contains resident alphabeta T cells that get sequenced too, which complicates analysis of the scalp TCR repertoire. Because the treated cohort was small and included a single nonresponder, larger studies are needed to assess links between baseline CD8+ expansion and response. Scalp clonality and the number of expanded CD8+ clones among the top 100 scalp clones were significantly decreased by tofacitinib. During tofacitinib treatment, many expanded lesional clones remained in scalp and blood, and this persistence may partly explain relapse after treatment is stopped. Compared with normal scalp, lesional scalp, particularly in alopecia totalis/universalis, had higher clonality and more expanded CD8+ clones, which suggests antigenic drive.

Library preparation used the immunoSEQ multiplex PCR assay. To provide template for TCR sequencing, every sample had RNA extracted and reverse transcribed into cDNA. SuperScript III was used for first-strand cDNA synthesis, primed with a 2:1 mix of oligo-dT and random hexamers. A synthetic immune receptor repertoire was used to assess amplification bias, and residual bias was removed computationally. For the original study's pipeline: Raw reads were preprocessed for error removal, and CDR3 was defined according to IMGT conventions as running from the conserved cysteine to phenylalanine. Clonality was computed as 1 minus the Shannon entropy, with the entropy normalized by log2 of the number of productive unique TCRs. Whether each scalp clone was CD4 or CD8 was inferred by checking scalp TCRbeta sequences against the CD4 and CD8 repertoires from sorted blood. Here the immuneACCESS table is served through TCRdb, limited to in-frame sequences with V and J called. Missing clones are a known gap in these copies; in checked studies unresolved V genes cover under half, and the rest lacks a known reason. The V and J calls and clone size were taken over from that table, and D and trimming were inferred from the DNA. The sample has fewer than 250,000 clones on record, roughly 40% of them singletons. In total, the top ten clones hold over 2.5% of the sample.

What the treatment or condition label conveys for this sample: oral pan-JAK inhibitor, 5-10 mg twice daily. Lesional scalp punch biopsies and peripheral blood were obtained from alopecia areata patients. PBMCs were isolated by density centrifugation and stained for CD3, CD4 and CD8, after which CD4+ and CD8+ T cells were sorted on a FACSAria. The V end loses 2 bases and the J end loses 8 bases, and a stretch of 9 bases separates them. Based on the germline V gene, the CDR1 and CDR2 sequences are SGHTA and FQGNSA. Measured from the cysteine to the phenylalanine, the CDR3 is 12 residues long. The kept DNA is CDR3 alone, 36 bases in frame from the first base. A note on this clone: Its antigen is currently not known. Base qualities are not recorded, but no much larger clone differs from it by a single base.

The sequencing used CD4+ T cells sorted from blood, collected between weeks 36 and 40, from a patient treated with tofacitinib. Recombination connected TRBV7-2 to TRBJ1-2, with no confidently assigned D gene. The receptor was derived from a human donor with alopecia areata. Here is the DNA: TGTGCCAGCAGCTTAAGCACGGTGGGCTACACCTTC. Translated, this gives CASSLSTVGYTF.